This T cell receptor beta chain was retrieved from a study of CD8 T cells in Susac syndrome. Study results and caveats: The study conceded that relatively few individuals underwent its TCR sequencing and HLA analysis.

RNA totalling about 0.5 to 1 ug underwent reverse transcription with random hexamers. Multiplex immunoSEQ PCR targeted 54 Vbeta and 13 Jbeta TCR beta segments. One entry per CDR3 protein results from TCRdb running MiXCR on the immunoSEQ multiplex PCR reads. The data show fewer than 350,000 distinct CDR3 sequences, with roughly 90% seen just once and roughly 0.17% held by the top ten. With regard to this clonotype: Its antigen is as yet unknown.

This CDR3 is 14 amino acids long. The germline V gene encodes CDR1 MNHEY and CDR2 SVGEGT. The ends lost 5 bases at V and 0 bases at J; junction bases unmatched: 3. From blood CD8+ and CD4+ T cells, the TCR beta chain was sequenced. Through negative isolation, CD4+ and CD8+ T cells were obtained, while TEMRA cells were enriched using FACS. The V and J genes are TRBV6-2 or TRBV6-3 and TRBJ2-7, with TRBD1 identical over 8 bases. The sequence derives from a human donor with multiple sclerosis. Specimen: CD8+ T cells from PBMCs. CDR3 DNA: TGTGCCAGCAGTACAGGGGGGCTCTCCTACGAGCAGTACTTC. Protein sequence: CASSTGGLSYEQYF.